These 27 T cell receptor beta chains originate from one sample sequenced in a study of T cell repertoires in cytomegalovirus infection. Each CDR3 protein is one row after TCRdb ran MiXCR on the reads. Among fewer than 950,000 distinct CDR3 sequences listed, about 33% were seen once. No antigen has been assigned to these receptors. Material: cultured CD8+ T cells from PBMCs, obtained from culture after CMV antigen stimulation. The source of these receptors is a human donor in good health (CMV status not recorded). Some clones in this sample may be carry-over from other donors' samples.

CDR3: CASSPGGLRVYNEQFF. The CDR3, as DNA: TGTGCCAGCAGCCCTGGGGGGCTTAGGGTTTACAATGAGCAGTTCTTC. The V gene is TRBV28, the J gene TRBJ2-1; D possibly uses TRBD1 or TRBD2 (6 bases each). Germline V gene sequence: CDR1 MDHEN, CDR2 SYDVKM. This CDR3 has 16 amino acids. Trimming stripped 6 bases from V and 4 bases from J, with 19 bases between.

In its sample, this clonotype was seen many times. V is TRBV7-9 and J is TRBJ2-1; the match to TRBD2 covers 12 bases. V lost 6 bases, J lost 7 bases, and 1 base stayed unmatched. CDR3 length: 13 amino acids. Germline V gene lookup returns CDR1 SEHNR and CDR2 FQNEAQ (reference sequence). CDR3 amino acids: CASRTSGGNEQFF. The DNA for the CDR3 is TGTGCCAGCAGGACTAGCGGGGGTAATGAGCAGTTCTTC.

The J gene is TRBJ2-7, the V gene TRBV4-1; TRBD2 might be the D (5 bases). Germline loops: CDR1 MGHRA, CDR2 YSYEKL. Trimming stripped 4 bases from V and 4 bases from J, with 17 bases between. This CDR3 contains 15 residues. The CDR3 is CASSLSGLQPYEQYF. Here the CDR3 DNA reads TGCGCCAGCAGCCTATCCGGACTTCAACCGTACGAGCAGTACTTC.

The CDR3 protein is CASSFEFGGTTYNEQFF. The CDR3 DNA is TGTGCCAGCAGCTTTGAGTTTGGGGGGACGACCTACAATGAGCAGTTCTTC. The chain combines TRBV5-4 with TRBJ2-1, with D possibly matching TRBD2 (6 bases). Deletions cut 2 bases from V and 2 bases from J, with 17 bases between. Per germline, CDR1 SGHNT and CDR2 YYREEE (reference sequence). The CDR3 has 17 amino acids.

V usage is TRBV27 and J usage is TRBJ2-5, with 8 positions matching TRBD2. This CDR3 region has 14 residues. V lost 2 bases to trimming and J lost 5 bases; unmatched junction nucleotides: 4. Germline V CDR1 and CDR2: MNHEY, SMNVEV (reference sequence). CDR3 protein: CASSLIGGGETQYF. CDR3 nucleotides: TGTGCCAGCAGTTTAATCGGGGGGGGGGAGACCCAGTACTTC.

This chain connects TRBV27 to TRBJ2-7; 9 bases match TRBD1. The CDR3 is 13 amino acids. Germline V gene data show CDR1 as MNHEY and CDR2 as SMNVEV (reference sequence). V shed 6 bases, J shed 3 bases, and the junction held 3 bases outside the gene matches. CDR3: CASRGTGNYEQYV. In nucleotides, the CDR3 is TGTGCCAGCAGAGGGACAGGGAACTACGAGCAGTACGTC.

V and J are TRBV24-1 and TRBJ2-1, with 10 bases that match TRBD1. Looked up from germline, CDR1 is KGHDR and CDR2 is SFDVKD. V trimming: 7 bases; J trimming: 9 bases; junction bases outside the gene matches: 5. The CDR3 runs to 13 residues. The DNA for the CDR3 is TGTGCCACCAGGGACAGGGGGAGCGGTGAGCAGTTCTTC. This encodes CATRDRGSGEQFF.

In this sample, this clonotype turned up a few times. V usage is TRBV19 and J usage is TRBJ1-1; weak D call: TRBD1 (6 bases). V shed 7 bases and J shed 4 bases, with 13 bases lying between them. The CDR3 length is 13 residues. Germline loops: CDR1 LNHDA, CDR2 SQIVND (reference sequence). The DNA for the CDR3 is TGTGCCAGTACGCAGATGGGGGCCACTGAAGCTTTCTTT. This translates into CASTQMGATEAFF.

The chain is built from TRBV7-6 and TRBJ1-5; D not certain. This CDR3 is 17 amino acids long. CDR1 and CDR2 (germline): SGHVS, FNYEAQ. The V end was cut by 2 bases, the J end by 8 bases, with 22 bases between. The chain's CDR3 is CASSLFSGRASMEPQHF. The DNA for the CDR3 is TGTGCCAGCAGCTTATTTTCTGGGCGAGCCTCAATGGAGCCCCAGCATTTT.

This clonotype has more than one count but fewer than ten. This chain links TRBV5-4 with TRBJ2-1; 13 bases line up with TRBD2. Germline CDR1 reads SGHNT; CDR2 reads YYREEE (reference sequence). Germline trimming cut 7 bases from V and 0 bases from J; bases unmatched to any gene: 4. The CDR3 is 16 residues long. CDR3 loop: CASVGTSGASYNEQFF. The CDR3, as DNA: TGTGCCAGCGTGGGGACTAGCGGGGCCTCCTACAATGAGCAGTTCTTC.

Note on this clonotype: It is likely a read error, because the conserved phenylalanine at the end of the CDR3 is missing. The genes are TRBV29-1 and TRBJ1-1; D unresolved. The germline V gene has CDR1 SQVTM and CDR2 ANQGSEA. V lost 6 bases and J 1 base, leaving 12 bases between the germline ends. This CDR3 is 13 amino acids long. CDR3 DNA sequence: TGCAGCGTCGGAACCACAAAGAACACTGAAGCTTTCTCT. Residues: CSVGTTKNTEAFS.

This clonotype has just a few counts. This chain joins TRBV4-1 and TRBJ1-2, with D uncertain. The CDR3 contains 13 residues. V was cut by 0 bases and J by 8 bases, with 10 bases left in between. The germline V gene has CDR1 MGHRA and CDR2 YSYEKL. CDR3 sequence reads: CASSQDPGSGYTF. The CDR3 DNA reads TGCGCCAGCAGCCAAGATCCGGGGAGCGGCTACACCTTC.

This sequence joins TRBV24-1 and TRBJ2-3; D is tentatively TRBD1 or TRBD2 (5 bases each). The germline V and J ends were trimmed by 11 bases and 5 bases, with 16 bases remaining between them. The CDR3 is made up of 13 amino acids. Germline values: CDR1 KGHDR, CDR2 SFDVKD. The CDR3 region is CASRSTGGDTQYF. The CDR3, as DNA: TGTGCCAGCAGATCTACTGGGGGAGATACGCAGTATTTT.

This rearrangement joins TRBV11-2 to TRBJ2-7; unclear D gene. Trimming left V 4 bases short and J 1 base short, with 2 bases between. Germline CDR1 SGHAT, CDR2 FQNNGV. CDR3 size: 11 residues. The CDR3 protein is CASSWSYEQYV. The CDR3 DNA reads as TGTGCCAGCAGCTGGTCCTACGAGCAGTACGTC.

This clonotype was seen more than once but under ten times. The CDR3 sequence: CASSYTEDSSYEQYV. CDR3 DNA sequence: TGTGCCAGCAGTTACACCGAGGACAGCTCCTACGAGCAGTACGTC. This rearrangement joins TRBV6-2 or TRBV6-3 to TRBJ2-7; perhaps TRBD1 as D (6 bases). CDR1 MNHEY and CDR2 SVGEGT come from the germline V gene. This CDR3 region has 15 residues. The germline V and J ends were trimmed by 2 bases and 0 bases, with 11 bases remaining between them.

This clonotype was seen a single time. The CDR3 sequence: CASSQPTGAHSNSPLHF. In nucleotides, the CDR3 is TGTGCCAGCAGCCAACCGACAGGGGCCCATAGTAATTCACCCCTCCACTTT. The V call is TRBV14, the J call TRBJ1-6; 8 nucleotides match TRBD1. Germline CDR1 reads SGHDN; CDR2 reads FVKESK. The CDR3 consists of 17 residues. V shed 2 bases, J shed 6 bases, and the junction held 9 bases outside the gene matches.

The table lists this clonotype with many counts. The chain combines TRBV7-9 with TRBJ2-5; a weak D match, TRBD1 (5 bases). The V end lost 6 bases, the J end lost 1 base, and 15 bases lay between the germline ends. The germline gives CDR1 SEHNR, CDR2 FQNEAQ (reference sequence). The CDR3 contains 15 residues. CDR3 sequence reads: CASSSLGQPQETQYF. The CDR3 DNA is TGTGCCAGCAGTTCCCTTGGACAACCCCAAGAGACCCAGTACTTC.

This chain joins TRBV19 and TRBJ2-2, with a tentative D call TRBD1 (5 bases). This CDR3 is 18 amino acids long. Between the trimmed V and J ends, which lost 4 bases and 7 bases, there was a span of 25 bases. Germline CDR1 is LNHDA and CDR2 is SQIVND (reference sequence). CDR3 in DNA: TGTGCCAGTAGTAAGGCCACATATCGCAGGGTTCTTATCGGGGAGCTGTTTTTT. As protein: CASSKATYRRVLIGELFF.

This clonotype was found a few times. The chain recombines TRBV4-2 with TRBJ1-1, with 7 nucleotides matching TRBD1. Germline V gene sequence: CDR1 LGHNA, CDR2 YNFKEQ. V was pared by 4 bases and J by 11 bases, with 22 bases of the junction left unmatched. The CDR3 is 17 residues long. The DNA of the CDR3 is TGTGCCAGCAGCCCCAGACAGGGAGCGGATGATTATAGCACGGCTTTCTTT. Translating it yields CASSPRQGADDYSTAFF.

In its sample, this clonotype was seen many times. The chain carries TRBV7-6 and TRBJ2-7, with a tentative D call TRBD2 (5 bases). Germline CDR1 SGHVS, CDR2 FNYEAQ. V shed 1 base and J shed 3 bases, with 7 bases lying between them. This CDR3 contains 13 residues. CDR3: CASSLDGDYEQYF. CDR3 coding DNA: TGTGCCAGCAGCTTAGACGGGGACTACGAGCAGTACTTC.

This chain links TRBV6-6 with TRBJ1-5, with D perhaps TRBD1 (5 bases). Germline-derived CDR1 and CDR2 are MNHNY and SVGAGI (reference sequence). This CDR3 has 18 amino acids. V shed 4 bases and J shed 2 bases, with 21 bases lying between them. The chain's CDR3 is CASSFVRGPRRGNQPQHF. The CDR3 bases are TGTGCCAGCAGTTTCGTTCGGGGACCCCGAAGGGGCAATCAGCCCCAGCATTTT.

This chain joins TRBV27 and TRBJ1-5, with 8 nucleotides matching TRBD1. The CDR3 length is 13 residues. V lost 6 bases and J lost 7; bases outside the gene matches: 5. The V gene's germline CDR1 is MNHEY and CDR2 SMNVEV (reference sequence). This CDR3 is CASSGQGSQPQHF. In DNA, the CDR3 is TGTGCCAGCAGCGGACAGGGTAGCCAGCCCCAGCATTTT.

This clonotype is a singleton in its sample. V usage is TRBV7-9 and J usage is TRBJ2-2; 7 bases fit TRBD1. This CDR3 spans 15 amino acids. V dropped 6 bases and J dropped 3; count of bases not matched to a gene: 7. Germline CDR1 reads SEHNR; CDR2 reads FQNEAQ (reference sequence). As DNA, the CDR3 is TGTGCCAGCAGAAAACAGGGGAGCGACACCGGGGAGCTGTTTTTT. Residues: CASRKQGSDTGELFF. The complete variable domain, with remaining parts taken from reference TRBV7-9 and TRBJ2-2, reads DTGVSQNPRHKITKRGQNVTFRCDPISEHNRLYWYRQTLGQGPEFLTYFQNEAQLEKSRLLSDRFSAERPKGSFSTLEIQRTEQGDSAMYLCASRKQGSDTGELFFGEGSRLTVL.

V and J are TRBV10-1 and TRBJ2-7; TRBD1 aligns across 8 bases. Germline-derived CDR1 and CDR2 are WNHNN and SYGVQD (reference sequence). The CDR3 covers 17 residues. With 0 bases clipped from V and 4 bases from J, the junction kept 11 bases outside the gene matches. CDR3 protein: CASSESIRTGIYYEQYF. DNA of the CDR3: TGCGCCAGCAGTGAGTCAATACGGACAGGGATCTATTACGAGCAGTACTTC.

CDR3 protein: CASSVDRAYEQYF. The CDR3 DNA is TGTGCCAGCAGTGTGGACAGAGCCTACGAGCAGTACTTC. This chain joins TRBV6-6 and TRBJ2-7; a possible D gene is TRBD1 (6 bases). Trimming removed 5 bases from V and 2 bases from J, with 10 bases in between. In germline, CDR1 is MNHNY, CDR2 SVGAGI (reference sequence). CDR3 length: 13 residues.

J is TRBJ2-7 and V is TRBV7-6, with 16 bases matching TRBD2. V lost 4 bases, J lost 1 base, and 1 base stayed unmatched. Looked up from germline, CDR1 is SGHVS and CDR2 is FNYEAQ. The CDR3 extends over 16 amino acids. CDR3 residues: CASSSGLAGGSYEQYF. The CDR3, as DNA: TGTGCCAGCAGCTCGGGACTAGCGGGGGGGTCCTACGAGCAGTACTTC.

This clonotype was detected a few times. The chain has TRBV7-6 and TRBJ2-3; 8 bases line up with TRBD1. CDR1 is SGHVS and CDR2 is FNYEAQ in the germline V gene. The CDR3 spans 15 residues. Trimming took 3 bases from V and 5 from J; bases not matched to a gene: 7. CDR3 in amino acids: CASSFTQGARDTQYF. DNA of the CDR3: TGTGCCAGCAGCTTCACGCAGGGGGCTCGAGATACGCAGTATTTT.